A single sample is the source of the 13 T cell receptor beta chains below, sequenced in a study of blood T cell repertoires in COVID-19. Profiling relied on immunoSEQ multiplex PCR, and the TCRdb table lists in-frame clones only, not all of them. The table lists about 260,000 clones, 85% to 90% of them singletons, with less than 2.5% in the top ten. The sample comprised PBMCs or T cells enriched from blood (not recorded which). The receptors come from a woman aged 18-35 years who had recovered from COVID-19.

The V and J genes are TRBV5-1 and TRBJ1-5, with 9 positions matching TRBD1. Losses at the gene ends were 4 bases for V and 4 bases for J; bases not matched to a gene: 12. CDR1 and CDR2 (germline): SGHRS, YFSETQ. The CDR3 contains 17 residues. The CDR3 DNA reads TGCGCCAGCAGCCCAACGATTACAGGGGGCAAGAATCAGCCCCAGCATTTT. This translates into CASSPTITGGKNQPQHF.

V gene TRBV5-1 combines with J gene TRBJ1-6; 9 bases align to TRBD1. Germline values: CDR1 SGHRS, CDR2 YFSETQ. Unmatched junction bases numbered 15, after V lost 7 bases and J lost 13 bases. The CDR3 loop spans 15 amino acids. The CDR3 bases are TGCGCCAGCGCTACTGGACAGGGGTCCTTGTCCCCCCTCCACTTT. Translation: CASATGQGSLSPLHF.

The rearrangement links TRBV2 to TRBJ1-1; possibly TRBD1 for D (6 bases). Germline CDR1 is SNHLY and CDR2 is FYNNEI. Trimming cost V 4 bases and J 10 bases, with 16 bases left between them. The CDR3 sequence is 13 residues long. DNA for the CDR3: TGTGCCAGCAGTGTCGAGGGGGTGACGAGAGCTTTCTTT. It specifies CASSVEGVTRAFF.

The rearrangement joins TRBV5-8 to TRBJ2-5, with a possible D match to TRBD2 (6 bases). V gave up 0 bases and J gave up 2 bases, with 14 bases separating them. The CDR3 runs 16 residues. Germline CDR1 is SGHTS and CDR2 is YDEGEE. The CDR3 DNA follows: TGTGCCAGCAGCTTGGGGACTAAACCTTTACAAGAGACCCAGTACTTC. It specifies CASSLGTKPLQETQYF.

This clone showed up just a few times. This chain links TRBV10-3 with TRBJ1-2; D is possibly TRBD1 (5 bases). The V end was cut by 4 bases, the J end by 1 base, with 7 bases between. Germline CDR1 and CDR2: ENHRY and SYGVKD. The CDR3 spans 13 residues. The CDR3 sequence is CAISADSNYGYTF. The CDR3 DNA is TGTGCCATCAGTGCCGACAGTAACTATGGCTACACCTTC.

V gene TRBV28 combines with J gene TRBJ1-2; no clear D gene. The V gene's germline CDR1 is MDHEN and CDR2 SYDVKM. The germline V and J ends were trimmed by 1 base and 1 base, with 7 bases remaining between them. CDR3 length equals 14 residues. CDR3 sequence (DNA): TGTGCCAGCAGTTTATTGGGCAGTAACTATGGCTACACCTTC. Its protein is CASSLLGSNYGYTF.

In this sample, this clone turned up a few times. The chain carries TRBV2 and TRBJ1-2; no firm D call. The CDR3 spans 12 residues. Germline values: CDR1 SNHLY, CDR2 FYNNEI. Deletions cut 9 bases from V and 4 bases from J, with 12 bases between. CDR3 DNA: TGTGCCAGTCAAACTAACCGCTATGGCTACACCTTC. Residues: CASQTNRYGYTF.

The rearrangement links TRBV19 to TRBJ2-4, with 12 nucleotides matching TRBD2. This CDR3 has 18 residues. V dropped 1 base and J dropped 1; count of bases not matched to a gene: 5. From germline, CDR1 is LNHDA and CDR2 SQIVND (reference sequence). The CDR3 bases are TGTGCCAGTAGTATAGTCCTAGCGGGGGGGCTGGCCAAAAACATTCAGTACTTC. It encodes CASSIVLAGGLAKNIQYF.

The chain carries TRBV3-1 (or the pseudogene TRBV3-2) and TRBJ1-2; D gene unclear. This CDR3 is built from 14 residues. The germline gives CDR1 LGHDT, CDR2 YNNKEL (reference sequence). With 3 bases removed from V and 6 bases from J, the gap between germline ends came to 14 bases. The CDR3 DNA sequence: TGTGCCAGCAGCCACCTAGCAACAGATAATGGCTACACCTTC. This translates into CASSHLATDNGYTF.

The CDR3 is CASSLELAGGPGTDTQYF. The CDR3 DNA sequence: TGCGCCAGCAGCTTGGAACTAGCGGGGGGGCCTGGCACAGATACGCAGTATTTT. The chain joins TRBV5-1 to TRBJ2-3; 13 bases fit TRBD2. The trim removed 0 bases at V and 1 base at J, leaving 5 bases unmatched. Germline V gene sequence: CDR1 SGHRS, CDR2 YFSETQ. This CDR3 comprises 18 residues.

A word on this clone: The junction departs from the called germline gene at one end, perhaps through a read error. The gene calls are TRBV5-6 and TRBJ1-6; no reliable D call. Per germline, CDR1 SGHDT and CDR2 YYEEEE. This CDR3 is 13 amino acids long. The CDR3 DNA follows: TGTGCCAGCAGCTTGTTGAGCTATTCGCCCCTCCACTTT. As protein: CASSLLSYSPLHF.

This clone was picked up one time. The rearrangement uses TRBV5-1 and TRBJ1-1, with D possibly TRBD1 on 5 matching bases. The ends were cut back, 4 bases at V and 1 base at J, with 11 bases in the middle. The germline CDR1 and CDR2 sequences are SGHRS and YFSETQ. The CDR3 runs to 14 residues. CDR3 sequence: CASSQGTGNTEAFF. The DNA for the CDR3 is TGCGCCAGCAGCCAAGGAACAGGGAACACTGAAGCTTTCTTT.

The CDR3 sequence is CASSLTGGNYGYTF. In nucleotides, the CDR3 is TGTGCCAGCAGCTTAACAGGGGGCAACTATGGCTACACCTTC. The chain is built from TRBV7-9 and TRBJ1-2; 9 bases fit TRBD1. The length of the CDR3 is 14 residues. V lost 2 bases to trimming and J lost 2 bases; unmatched junction nucleotides: 0. Germline CDR1 and CDR2: SEHNR and FQNEAQ (reference sequence).